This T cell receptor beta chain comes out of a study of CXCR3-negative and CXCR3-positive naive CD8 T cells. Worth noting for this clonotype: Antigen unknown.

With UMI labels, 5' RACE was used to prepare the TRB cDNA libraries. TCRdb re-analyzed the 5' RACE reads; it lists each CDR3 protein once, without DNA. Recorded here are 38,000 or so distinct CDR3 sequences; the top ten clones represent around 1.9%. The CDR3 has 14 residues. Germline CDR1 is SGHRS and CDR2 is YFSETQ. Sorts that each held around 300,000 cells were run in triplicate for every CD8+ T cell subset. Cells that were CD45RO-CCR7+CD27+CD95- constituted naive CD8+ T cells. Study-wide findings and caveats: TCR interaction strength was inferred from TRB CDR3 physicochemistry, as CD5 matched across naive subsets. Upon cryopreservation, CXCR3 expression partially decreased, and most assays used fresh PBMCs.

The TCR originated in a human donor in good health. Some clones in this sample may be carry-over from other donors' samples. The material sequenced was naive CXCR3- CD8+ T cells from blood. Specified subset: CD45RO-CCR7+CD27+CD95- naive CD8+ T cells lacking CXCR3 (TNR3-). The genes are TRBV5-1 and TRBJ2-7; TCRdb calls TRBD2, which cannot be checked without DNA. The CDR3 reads CASSLASGVGEQYF.